Below are 21 T cell receptor beta chains sequenced from a single sample in a study of cytomegalovirus exposure and HLA in healthy donors. Vbeta (60) and Jbeta (13) primers were used in the PCR. Measured with immunoSEQ multiplex PCR; TCRdb has only the in-frame clones, and not every one. The sample has about 230,000 clones; around 80% are singletons. Specimen: PBMCs. The receptors here all came from a boy between 5 and 17 years old in good health and CMV-seronegative.

J is TRBJ2-4 and V is TRBV5-1, with 7 bases lining up with TRBD2. CDR3 length equals 10 residues. Germline V gives CDR1 SGHRS, CDR2 YFSETQ. V trimming: 7 bases; J trimming: 9 bases; junction bases outside the gene matches: 1. In nucleotides, the CDR3 is TGCGCCAGCGGGGGGGGCATTCAGTACTTC. Translating gives CASGGGIQYF.

V and J are TRBV21-1 and TRBJ2-6; TRBD1, the table's D call, was not compared with the DNA. TRBV21-1 is listed as a pseudogene. The CDR3 contains 13 residues. CDR3 DNA sequence: TGTGCCAGCAGCAAATTACAGGTTTTTGGCCTGACTTTC. Its protein product is CASSKLQVFGLTF.

The V gene is TRBV19, the J gene TRBJ2-5, with 7 bases that match TRBD1. Germline V CDR1 and CDR2: LNHDA, SQIVND (reference sequence). The CDR3 sequence is 13 residues long. V lost 8 bases, J lost 5 bases, and 8 bases stayed unmatched. The CDR3 DNA reads TGTGCCAGTTCGCAAGGGGGCGGGGAGACCCAGTACTTC. Protein sequence: CASSQGGGETQYF.

The V call is TRBV6-1, the J call TRBJ1-2; D unclear. The CDR3 is 15 amino acids. Trimming cost V 3 bases and J 0 bases, with 11 bases left between them. The germline V gene encodes CDR1 MNHNS and CDR2 SASEGT. Here the CDR3 DNA reads TGTGCCAGCAGTGATCGGGGTGGGCCTAACTATGGCTACACCTTC. This sequence encodes CASSDRGGPNYGYTF.

The rearrangement links TRBV30 to TRBJ1-1; possible D gene TRBD1, 5 bases. The CDR3 is 12 residues long. The V and J ends lost 4 bases and 4 bases respectively, with 10 bases between them. Germline V gives CDR1 GTSNPN, CDR2 SVGIG (reference sequence). CDR3 sequence: CAWMFGGTEAFF. CDR3 nucleotides: TGTGCCTGGATGTTCGGGGGCACTGAAGCTTTCTTT.

CDR3 nucleotides: TGTGCCAGCAGTTACCCCGGCGGGAACACTGAAGCTTTCTTT. Translation gives CASSYPGGNTEAFF. This sequence joins TRBV6-5 and TRBJ1-1; unclear D gene. The CDR3 has 14 amino acids. The ends were cut back, 2 bases at V and 1 base at J, with 8 bases in the middle. The germline CDR1 and CDR2 sequences are MNHEY and SVGAGI.

A single count supports this clone. The rearrangement uses TRBV7-2 and TRBJ1-4, with D perhaps matching TRBD1 (6 bases). The germline V gene has CDR1 SGHTA and CDR2 FQGNSA. This CDR3 is 14 amino acids long. V was shortened by 5 bases and J by 2 bases, with 9 bases between the two germline ends. CDR3 region: CASSPDSTNEKLFF. The CDR3 region has the DNA TGTGCCAGCAGCCCGGACAGCACTAATGAAAAACTGTTTTTT.

CDR3 coding DNA: TGCGCCAGCAGTCGAACGACAGGGTCGGTGTTTCAGCCCCAGCATTTT. This sequence encodes CASSRTTGSVFQPQHF. V usage is TRBV10-2 and J usage is TRBJ1-5; TRBD1 aligns across 7 bases. Germline-derived CDR1 and CDR2 are WSHSY and SAAADI. V gave up 5 bases and J gave up 6 bases; unmatched junction bases: 13. The CDR3 has 16 residues.

This rearrangement joins TRBV9 to TRBJ2-7, with a weak D call TRBD2 (6 bases). V lost 3 bases and J 6 bases, leaving 13 bases between the germline ends. The CDR3 is made up of 13 amino acids. From germline, CDR1 is SGDLS and CDR2 YYNGEE. CDR3 residues: CASSASAGSEQYF. CDR3 nucleotide sequence: TGTGCCAGCAGCGCTAGCGCAGGGAGCGAGCAGTACTTC.

The sample holds one count of this clone. The gene calls are TRBV7-9 and TRBJ2-7; perhaps TRBD2 as D (6 bases). V was pared by 1 base and J by 4 bases, with 11 bases between. Germline CDR1 and CDR2: SEHNR and FQNEAQ (reference sequence). The CDR3 spans 14 residues. DNA for the CDR3: TGTGCCAGCAGCTTAGGGGGGGACCTTTACGAGCAGTACTTC. It codes for CASSLGGDLYEQYF.

V gene TRBV29-1 combines with J gene TRBJ1-2; no firm D call. With 4 bases removed from V and 2 bases from J, the gap between germline ends came to 8 bases. The CDR3 sequence is 12 residues long. In germline, CDR1 is SQVTM, CDR2 ANQGSEA. CDR3 sequence: CSVVYSNYGYTF. CDR3 DNA: TGCAGCGTTGTATACAGCAACTATGGCTACACCTTC.

This chain connects TRBV7-6 to TRBJ2-2; D ambiguous. V lost 1 base to trimming and J lost 15 bases, with 15 bases between them. The CDR3 is 13 amino acids. Germline V CDR1 and CDR2: SGHVS, FNYEAQ. For the CDR3, the DNA is TGTGCCAGCAGCTTAGGGGCTGCCAGTTGGGTGTTTTTT. Residues: CASSLGAASWVFF.

Only a few counts were recorded for this clone. The genes are TRBV10-3 and TRBJ1-1, with 7 bases matching TRBD1. This CDR3 has 15 amino acids. V lost 1 base to trimming and J lost 1 base; unmatched junction nucleotides: 3. Germline CDR1 ENHRY, CDR2 SYGVKD. CDR3 nucleotides: TGTGCCATCAGTGAGTTCGGGACAGAGAACACTGAAGCTTTCTTT. Protein: CAISEFGTENTEAFF.

The V gene is TRBV27, the J gene TRBJ2-7, with 11 bases matching TRBD2. Per the germline V gene, CDR1 is MNHEY and CDR2 is SMNVEV (reference sequence). V trimming: 4 bases; J trimming: 6 bases; junction bases outside the gene matches: 11. This CDR3 region has 16 residues. The chain's CDR3 is CASSSPETSGKPEQYF. The CDR3 nucleotides read TGTGCCAGCAGTTCCCCGGAGACTAGCGGGAAGCCCGAGCAGTACTTC.

This sequence joins TRBV30 and TRBJ1-2; 10 bases agree with TRBD1. J lost 0 bases, V lost 5 bases, and 3 bases had no gene match. CDR3 size: 14 residues. From germline, CDR1 is GTSNPN and CDR2 SVGIG (reference sequence). This CDR3 is CAWDRGQANYGYTF. For the CDR3, the DNA is TGTGCCTGGGACAGGGGGCAAGCTAACTATGGCTACACCTTC.

The gene calls are TRBV30 and TRBJ2-7, with D perhaps TRBD1 (5 bases). The CDR3 extends over 13 amino acids. Germline CDR1 is GTSNPN and CDR2 is SVGIG (reference sequence). This CDR3 is CADRQIGAYEQYF. Written as DNA, the CDR3 is TGTGCTGACCGACAGATTGGAGCCTACGAGCAGTACTTC.

This chain uses TRBV15 with TRBJ1-2, with D tentatively TRBD1 (6 bases). CDR1 is LNHNV and CDR2 is YYDKDF in the germline V gene (reference sequence). V was cut by 3 bases and J by 7 bases, with 24 bases left in between. This CDR3 comprises 17 residues. The CDR3 bases are TGTGCCACCAGCAGGCCCTCTATGGGGGGGCGCCCCGGTGGCTACACCTTC. This codes for CATSRPSMGGRPGGYTF.

This chain uses TRBV18 with TRBJ1-1, with 9 nucleotides matching TRBD1. V was clipped by 6 bases and J by 3 bases; unmatched bases: 5. The CDR3 spans 14 residues. Germline V gene sequence: CDR1 KGHSH, CDR2 LQKENI. The CDR3 spells CASSAGTGHTEAFF. The DNA of the CDR3 is TGTGCCAGCTCGGCTGGGACAGGGCACACTGAAGCTTTCTTT.

The chain has TRBV29-1 and TRBJ2-1, with D possibly matching TRBD1 (6 bases). V shed 7 bases and J shed 5 bases, with 18 bases lying between them. The CDR3 has 14 amino acids. The germline gives CDR1 SQVTM, CDR2 ANQGSEA. CDR3 nucleotide sequence: TGCAGCGAGGGGGAAGCGTCACCAGACAATGAGCAGTTCTTC. Its translation is CSEGEASPDNEQFF.

This clone was seen once. This chain links TRBV5-4 with TRBJ1-3; D remains ambiguous. The V end was cut by 5 bases, the J end by 2 bases, with 17 bases between. The germline V gene encodes CDR1 SGHNT and CDR2 YYREEE (reference sequence). This CDR3 has 16 residues. The CDR3 coding sequence is TGTGCCAGCAGTTCCCAAGTTCAGTCGACTGGAAACACCATATATTTT. This codes for CASSSQVQSTGNTIYF. Full variable domain (missing parts from reference TRBV5-4 and TRBJ1-3): ETGVTQSPTHLIKTRGQQVTLRCSSQSGHNTVSWYQQALGQGPQFIFQYYREEENGRGNFPPRFSGLQFPNYSSELNVNALELDDSALYLCASSSQVQSTGNTIYFGEGSWLTVV.

V gene TRBV7-3 combines with J gene TRBJ2-1, with 8 bases fitting TRBD2. CDR3 length: 15 residues. V was clipped by 1 base and J by 10 bases; unmatched bases: 9. CDR1 is SGHTA and CDR2 is FQGTGA in the germline V gene. The CDR3, as DNA: TGTGCCAGCAGCTTAAATGCGGGGGGTCGTCAAGAGCAGTTCTTC. Protein: CASSLNAGGRQEQFF. The variable domain in full, with the rest retrieved from reference TRBV7-3 and TRBJ2-1, is GAGVSQTPSNKVTEKGKYVELRCDPISGHTALYWYRQSLGQGPEFLIYFQGTGAADDSGLPNDRFFAVRPEGSVSTLKIQRTERGDSAVYLCASSLNAGGRQEQFFGPGTRLTVL.